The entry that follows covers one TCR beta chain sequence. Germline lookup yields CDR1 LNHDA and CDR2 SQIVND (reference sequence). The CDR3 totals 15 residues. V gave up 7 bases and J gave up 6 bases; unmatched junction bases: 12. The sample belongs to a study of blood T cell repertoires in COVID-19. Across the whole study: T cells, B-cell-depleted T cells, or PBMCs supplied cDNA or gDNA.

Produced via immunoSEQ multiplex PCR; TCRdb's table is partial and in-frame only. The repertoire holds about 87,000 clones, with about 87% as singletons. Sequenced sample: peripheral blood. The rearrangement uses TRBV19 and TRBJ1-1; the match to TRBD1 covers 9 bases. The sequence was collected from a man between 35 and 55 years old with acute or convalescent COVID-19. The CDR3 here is CASTTTGQGRAEAFF. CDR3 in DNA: TGTGCCAGTACCACCACGGGACAGGGACGTGCTGAAGCTTTCTTT.